The rows below give T cell receptor beta chains drawn from one sample of a study of T-cell memory formation after mild COVID-19. Via MiXCR, TCRdb re-called the 5' RACE reads, giving one row per CDR3 protein. Found here are about 350,000 distinct CDR3 sequences, roughly an eighth of them singletons; the top ten hold 20% to 25%. Sequencing was performed on PBMCs or a T cell subset sorted from them (not recorded which). These receptors originate from a man aged 18 to 29 who had mild COVID-19 (a few samples of this study predate the infection). Cell type and time point are not known. Both conserved end residues are part of each CDR3. Fields, in order: CDR3 length, D gene, V gene, clone size, J gene, CDR3 protein, CDR3 DNA. The D gene is left open where the match is weak. Rows give clone size only sometimes, using once, few, many, or a class for an expanded clone.

length: 12
D: .
V: TRBV29-1
size: few
J: TRBJ1-2
CDR3: CSVLGDVYGYTF
DNA: TGCAGCGTTCTGGGGGATGTCTATGGCTACACCTTC

length: 15
D: TRBD2
V: TRBV5-4
size: few
J: TRBJ2-1
CDR3: CASNPLGRGGREQFF
DNA: TGTGCCAGCAACCCTCTAGGCCGGGGGGGCCGCGAGCAGTTCTTC

length: 16
D: .
V: TRBV5-1
size: many
J: TRBJ2-3
CDR3: CASSPWDVLDTDTQYF
DNA: TGCGCCAGCAGCCCCTGGGACGTTCTCGACACAGATACGCAGTATTTT

length: 12
D: .
V: TRBV6-6
size: few
J: TRBJ2-3
CDR3: CATRGGTDTQYF
DNA: TGTGCCACCAGGGGAGGTACAGATACGCAGTATTTT

length: 16
D: .
V: TRBV4-2
size: .
J: TRBJ2-1
CDR3: CASSHQMGEAYNEQFF
DNA: TGTGCCAGCAGCCACCAGATGGGGGAGGCCTACAATGAGCAGTTCTTC

length: 15
D: .
V: TRBV4-3
size: .
J: TRBJ1-3
CDR3: CASSQMGAAGNTIYF
DNA: TGCGCCAGCAGCCAGATGGGGGCAGCTGGAAACACCATATATTTT

length: 15
D: .
V: TRBV19
size: few
J: TRBJ1-2
CDR3: CASSRTAVANYGYTF
DNA: TGTGCCAGTAGTAGGACGGCCGTTGCTAACTATGGCTACACCTTC

length: 13
D: .
V: TRBV9
size: few
J: TRBJ1-1
CDR3: CASSAGGGTEAFF
DNA: TGTGCCAGCAGCGCTGGAGGGGGGACTGAAGCTTTCTTT

length: 17
D: TRBD2
V: TRBV13
size: few
J: TRBJ2-3
CDR3: CASSAGGGVTSTDTQYF
DNA: TGTGCCAGCAGCGCCGGCGGGGGGGTTACTAGCACAGATACGCAGTATTTT

length: 15
D: TRBD1
V: TRBV6-5
size: .
J: TRBJ2-1
CDR3: CASSRDRWSYNEQFF
DNA: TGTGCCAGCAGCAGGGACAGGTGGTCGTACAATGAGCAGTTCTTC

length: 16
D: .
V: TRBV7-2
size: .
J: TRBJ2-3
CDR3: CASSLLATATSDTQYF
DNA: TGTGCCAGCAGCTTATTAGCGACCGCGACTTCGGATACGCAGTATTTT

length: 15
D: .
V: TRBV2
size: .
J: TRBJ2-7
CDR3: CASSEASRGNYEQYF
DNA: TGTGCCAGCAGTGAAGCTTCGAGGGGGAACTACGAGCAGTACTTC

length: 14
D: .
V: TRBV5-1
size: .
J: TRBJ2-7
CDR3: CASSLMFGPDEQYF
DNA: TGCGCCAGCAGCTTGATGTTCGGGCCAGACGAGCAGTACTTC

length: 14
D: TRBD1
V: TRBV7-9
size: few
J: TRBJ1-4
CDR3: CASSWTGGDEKLFF
DNA: TGTGCCAGCAGCTGGACAGGGGGGGATGAAAAACTGTTTTTT